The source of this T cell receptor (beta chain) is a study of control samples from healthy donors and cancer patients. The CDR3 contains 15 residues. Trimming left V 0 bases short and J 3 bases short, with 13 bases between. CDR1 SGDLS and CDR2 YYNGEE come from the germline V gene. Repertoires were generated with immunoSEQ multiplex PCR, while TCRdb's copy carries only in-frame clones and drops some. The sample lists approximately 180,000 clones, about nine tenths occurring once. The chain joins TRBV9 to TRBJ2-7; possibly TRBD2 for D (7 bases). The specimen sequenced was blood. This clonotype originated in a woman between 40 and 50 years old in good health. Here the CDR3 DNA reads TGTGCCAGCAGCGTAGGAGGGGGGGCCCTCTACGAGCAGTACTTC. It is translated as CASSVGGGALYEQYF.